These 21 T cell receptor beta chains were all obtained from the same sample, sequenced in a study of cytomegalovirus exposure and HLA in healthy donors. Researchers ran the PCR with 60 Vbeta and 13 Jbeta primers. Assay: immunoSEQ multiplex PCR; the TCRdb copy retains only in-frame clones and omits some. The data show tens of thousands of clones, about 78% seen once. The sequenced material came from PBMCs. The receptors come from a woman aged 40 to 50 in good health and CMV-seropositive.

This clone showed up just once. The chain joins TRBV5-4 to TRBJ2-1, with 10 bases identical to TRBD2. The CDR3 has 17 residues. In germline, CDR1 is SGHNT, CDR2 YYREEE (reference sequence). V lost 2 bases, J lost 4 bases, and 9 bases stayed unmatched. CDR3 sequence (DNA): TGTGCCAGCAGCTTTGGAATATTAGCGGGGGGTTACAATGAGCAGTTCTTC. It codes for CASSFGILAGGYNEQFF. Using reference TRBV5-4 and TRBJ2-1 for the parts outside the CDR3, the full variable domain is ETGVTQSPTHLIKTRGQQVTLRCSSQSGHNTVSWYQQALGQGPQFIFQYYREEENGRGNFPPRFSGLQFPNYSSELNVNALELDDSALYLCASSFGILAGGYNEQFFGPGTRLTVL.

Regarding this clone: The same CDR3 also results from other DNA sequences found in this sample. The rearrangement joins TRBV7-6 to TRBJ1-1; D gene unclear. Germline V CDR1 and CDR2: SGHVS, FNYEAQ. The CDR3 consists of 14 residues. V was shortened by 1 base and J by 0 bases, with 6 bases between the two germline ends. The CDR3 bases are TGTGCCAGCAGCTTAGGCGGGGTGAACACTGAAGCTTTCTTT. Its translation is CASSLGGVNTEAFF. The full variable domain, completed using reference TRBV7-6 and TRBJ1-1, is GAGVSQSPRYKVTKRGQDVALRCDPISGHVSLYWYRQALGQGPEFLTYFNYEAQQDKSGLPNDRFSAERPEGSISTLTIQRTEQRDSAMYRCASSLGGVNTEAFFGQGTRLTVV.

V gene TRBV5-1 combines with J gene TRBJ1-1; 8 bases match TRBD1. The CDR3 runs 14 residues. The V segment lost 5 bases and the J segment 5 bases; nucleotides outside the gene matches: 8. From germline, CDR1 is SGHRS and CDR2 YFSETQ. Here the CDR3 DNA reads TGCGCCAGCAGAGAGCAGGGGGCATCGACTGAAGCTTTCTTT. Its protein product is CASREQGASTEAFF.

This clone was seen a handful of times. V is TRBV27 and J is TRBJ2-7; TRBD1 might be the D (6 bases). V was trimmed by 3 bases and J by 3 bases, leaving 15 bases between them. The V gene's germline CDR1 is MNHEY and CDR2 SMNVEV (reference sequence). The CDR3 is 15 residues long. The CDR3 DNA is TGTGCCAGCAGTTTTACAGGGAGATGGCTCTACGAGCAGTACTTC. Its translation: CASSFTGRWLYEQYF.

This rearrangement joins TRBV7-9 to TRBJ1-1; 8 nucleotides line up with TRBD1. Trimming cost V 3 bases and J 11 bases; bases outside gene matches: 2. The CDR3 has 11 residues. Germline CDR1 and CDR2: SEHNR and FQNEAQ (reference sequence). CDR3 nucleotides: TGTGCCAGCAGCTTGGGACAGGCGGCTTTCTTT. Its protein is CASSLGQAAFF.

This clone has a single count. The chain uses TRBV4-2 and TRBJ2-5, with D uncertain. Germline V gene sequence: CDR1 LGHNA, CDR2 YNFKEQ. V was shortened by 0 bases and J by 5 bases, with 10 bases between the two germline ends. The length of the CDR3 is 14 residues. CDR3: CASSQDSLGETQYF. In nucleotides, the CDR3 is TGTGCCAGCAGCCAAGATTCCCTCGGGGAGACCCAGTACTTC.

The CDR3 is CASSTGTDNSPLHF. CDR3 in DNA: TGTGCCAGCAGCACCGGGACAGATAATTCACCCCTCCACTTT. The rearrangement joins TRBV5-5 to TRBJ1-6, with 7 bases identical to TRBD1. This CDR3 comprises 14 residues. From germline, CDR1 is SGHKS and CDR2 YYEKEE (reference sequence). The V gene end was trimmed by 4 bases and the J gene end by 5 bases; junction bases not matched to a gene: 3.

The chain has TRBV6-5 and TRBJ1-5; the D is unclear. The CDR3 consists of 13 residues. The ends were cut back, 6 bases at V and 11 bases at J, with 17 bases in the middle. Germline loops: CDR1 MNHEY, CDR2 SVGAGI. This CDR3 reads CASRDPNYQAQHF. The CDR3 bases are TGTGCCAGCAGAGATCCCAACTATCAAGCCCAGCATTTT.

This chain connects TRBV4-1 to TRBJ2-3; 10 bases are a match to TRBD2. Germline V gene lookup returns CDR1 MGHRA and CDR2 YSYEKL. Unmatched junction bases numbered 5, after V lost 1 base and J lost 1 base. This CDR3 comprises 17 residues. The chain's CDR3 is CASSQGGAGGGTDTQYF. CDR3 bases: TGCGCCAGCAGCCAAGGGGGAGCGGGGGGGGGCACAGATACGCAGTATTTT.

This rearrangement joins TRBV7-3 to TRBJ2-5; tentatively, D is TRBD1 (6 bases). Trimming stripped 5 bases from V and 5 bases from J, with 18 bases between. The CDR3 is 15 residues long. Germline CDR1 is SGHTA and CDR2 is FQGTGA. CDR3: CASSLQGHPGETQYF. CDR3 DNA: TGTGCCAGCAGCCTACAGGGACACCCGGGGGAGACCCAGTACTTC.

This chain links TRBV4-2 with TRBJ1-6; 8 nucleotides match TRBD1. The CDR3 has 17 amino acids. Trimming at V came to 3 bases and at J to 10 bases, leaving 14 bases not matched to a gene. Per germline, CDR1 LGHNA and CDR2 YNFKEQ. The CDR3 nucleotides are TGTGCCAGCAGCCAGGAATCAGGGGGCGCTGGGTGGTCACCCCTCCACTTT. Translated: CASSQESGGAGWSPLHF.

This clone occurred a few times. CDR3 loop: CATSRASRGETQYF. In DNA form, the CDR3 reads TGTGCCACCAGCAGAGCATCCAGAGGAGAGACCCAGTACTTC. The V call is TRBV15, the J call TRBJ2-5; no clear D gene. This CDR3 has 14 residues. The germline CDR1 and CDR2 sequences are LNHNV and YYDKDF (reference sequence). Trimming took 1 base from V and 4 from J, leaving 10 bases between them.

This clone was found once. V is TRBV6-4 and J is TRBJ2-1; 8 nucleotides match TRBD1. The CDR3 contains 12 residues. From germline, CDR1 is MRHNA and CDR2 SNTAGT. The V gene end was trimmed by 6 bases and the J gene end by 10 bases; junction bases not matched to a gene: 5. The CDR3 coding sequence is TGTGCCAGCAGCGAGCAGGGGGCCGAGCAGTTCTTC. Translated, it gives CASSEQGAEQFF.

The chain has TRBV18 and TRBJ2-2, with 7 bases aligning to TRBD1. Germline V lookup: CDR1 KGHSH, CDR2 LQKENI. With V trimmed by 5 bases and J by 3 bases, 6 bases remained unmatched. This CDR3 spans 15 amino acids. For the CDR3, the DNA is TGTGCCAGCTCATACTTCGGACAGGACACCGGGGAGCTGTTTTTT. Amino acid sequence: CASSYFGQDTGELFF.

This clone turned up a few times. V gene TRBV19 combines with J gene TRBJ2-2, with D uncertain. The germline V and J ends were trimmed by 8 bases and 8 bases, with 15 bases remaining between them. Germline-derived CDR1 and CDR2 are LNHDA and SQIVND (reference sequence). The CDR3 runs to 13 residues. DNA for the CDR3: TGTGCCAGTTCCCCTACCACCAGGGGGGAGCTGTTTTTT. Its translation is CASSPTTRGELFF.

Written as DNA, the CDR3 is TGTGCCAGCAGCATTGAGGTCCCTCAGTTCTTC. Translated: CASSIEVPQFF. The rearrangement links TRBV13 to TRBJ2-1, with unresolved D. This CDR3 contains 11 residues. CDR1 and CDR2 from the germline V gene are PRHDT and FYEKMQ (reference sequence). V was trimmed by 5 bases and J by 13 bases, leaving 12 bases between them.

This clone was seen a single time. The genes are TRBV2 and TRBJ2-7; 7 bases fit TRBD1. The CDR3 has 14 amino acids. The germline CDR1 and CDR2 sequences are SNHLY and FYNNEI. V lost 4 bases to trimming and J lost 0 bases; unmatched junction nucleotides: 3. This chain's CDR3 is CASSVQGSSYEQYF. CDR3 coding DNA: TGTGCCAGCAGTGTACAGGGGAGCTCCTACGAGCAGTACTTC.

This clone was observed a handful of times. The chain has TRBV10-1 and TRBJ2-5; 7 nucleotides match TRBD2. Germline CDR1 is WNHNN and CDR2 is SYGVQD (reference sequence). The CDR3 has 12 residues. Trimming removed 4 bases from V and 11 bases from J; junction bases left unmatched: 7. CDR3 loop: CASSGQGGEQYF. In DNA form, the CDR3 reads TGCGCCAGCAGTGGGCAGGGAGGGGAGCAGTACTTC.

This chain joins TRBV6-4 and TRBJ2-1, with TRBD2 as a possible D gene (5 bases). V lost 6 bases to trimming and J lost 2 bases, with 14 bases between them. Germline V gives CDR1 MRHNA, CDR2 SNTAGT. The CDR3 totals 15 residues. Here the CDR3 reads CASSPSPGPYNEQFF. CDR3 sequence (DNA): TGTGCCAGCAGCCCTAGCCCTGGACCCTACAATGAGCAGTTCTTC.

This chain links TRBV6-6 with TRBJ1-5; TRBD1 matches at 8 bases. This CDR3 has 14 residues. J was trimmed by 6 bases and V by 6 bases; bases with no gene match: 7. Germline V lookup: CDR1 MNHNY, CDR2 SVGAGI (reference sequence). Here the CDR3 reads CASRSGGNGQPQHF. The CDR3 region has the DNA TGTGCCAGCAGGTCAGGGGGCAACGGTCAGCCCCAGCATTTT.

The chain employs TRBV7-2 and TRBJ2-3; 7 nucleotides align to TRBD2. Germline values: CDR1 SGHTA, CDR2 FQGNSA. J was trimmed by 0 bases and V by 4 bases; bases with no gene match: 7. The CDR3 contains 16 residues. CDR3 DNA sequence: TGTGCCAGCAGCTGGGCCGGGGGGAGTAGCACAGATACGCAGTATTTT. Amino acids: CASSWAGGSSTDTQYF.